Listed below are T cell receptor beta chains from one sample, sequenced in a study of metastatic and nonmetastatic thyroid tumors. TCRdb reanalyzed the PCR reads via MiXCR. Among 45,000 to 60,000 clones listed, about 15% were seen once. The specimen was blood. The receptors here all came from a female donor with papillary thyroid cancer or a benign thyroid nodule (not recorded which). Some clones in this sample may be carry-over from other donors' samples. CDR3s include the opening cysteine and the closing phenylalanine or tryptophan. A D gene is named only where the DNA matches it firmly. A clone size is listed for some rows: how often the clone was seen (once, few, many), or a class if it is expanded.

CDR3aa: CASSQVSSGSYEQYF
CDR3nt: TGTGCCAGCAGCCAAGTCTCTAGCGGGAGTTACGAGCAGTACTTC
v_gene: TRBV4-2
d_gene: TRBD2
j_gene: TRBJ2-7
abundance: many

CDR3aa: CASIPPGPLGEQYF
CDR3nt: TGTGCCAGCATACCACCTGGACCCCTGGGCGAGCAGTACTTC
v_gene: TRBV6-1
d_gene: -
j_gene: TRBJ2-7
abundance: -

CDR3aa: CASSLLRDRVF
CDR3nt: TGTGCCAGCAGCCTCCTCCGGGACAGAGTGTTC
v_gene: TRBV3-1
d_gene: TRBD1
j_gene: TRBJ2-7
abundance: many

CDR3aa: CASSPGTPSYNEQFF
CDR3nt: TGCGCCAGCAGTCCTGGGACTCCATCCTACAATGAGCAGTTCTTC
v_gene: TRBV5-1
d_gene: -
j_gene: TRBJ2-1
abundance: many

CDR3aa: CASSRTSGRMVDTQYF
CDR3nt: TGTGCCAGCAGCCGGACTAGCGGGAGAATGGTTGATACGCAGTATTTT
v_gene: TRBV7-8
d_gene: TRBD2
j_gene: TRBJ2-3
abundance: many

CDR3aa: CASIFEGCYEQFF
CDR3nt: TGTGCCAGCATCTTCGAGGGATGTTATGAGCAGTTCTTC
v_gene: TRBV7-8
d_gene: -
j_gene: TRBJ2-1
abundance: -

CDR3aa: CASSPELAPLDRQYF
CDR3nt: TGTGCCAGCAGCCCAGAACTAGCTCCGTTGGATAGGCAGTATTTT
v_gene: TRBV7-3
d_gene: -
j_gene: TRBJ2-3
abundance: few

CDR3aa: CASSQGGFAYEQYF
CDR3nt: TGCGCCAGCAGCCAAGGGGGGTTCGCCTACGAGCAGTACTTC
v_gene: TRBV4-1
d_gene: -
j_gene: TRBJ2-7
abundance: many

CDR3aa: CAWRDRSFENEQYF
CDR3nt: TGCGCCTGGAGGGACAGGTCCTTCGAGAACGAGCAGTACTTC
v_gene: TRBV30
d_gene: TRBD1
j_gene: TRBJ2-7
abundance: -

CDR3aa: CASREPGTGNGYTF
CDR3nt: TGTGCCAGCAGGGAGCCGGGGACAGGGAATGGCTACACCTTC
v_gene: TRBV27
d_gene: TRBD1
j_gene: TRBJ1-2
abundance: -

CDR3aa: CASSSGRLHEQYF
CDR3nt: TGTGCCAGCAGCTCCGGACGGTTACACGAGCAGTACTTC
v_gene: TRBV7-2
d_gene: -
j_gene: TRBJ2-7
abundance: -

CDR3aa: CASSFQVNTEAFF
CDR3nt: TGTGCCAGCAGCTTTCAGGTTAACACTGAAGCTTTCTTT
v_gene: TRBV11-3
d_gene: -
j_gene: TRBJ1-1
abundance: -

CDR3aa: CASSFATDCLNHGTQYF
CDR3nt: TGTGCCAGCAGTTTTGCCACGGACTGCCTCAATCATGGTACCCAGTACTTC
v_gene: TRBV28
d_gene: -
j_gene: TRBJ2-5
abundance: few

CDR3aa: CASSLARDREGKLFF
CDR3nt: TGTGCCAGCAGCTTAGCCCGGGACAGGGAGGGAAAACTGTTTTTT
v_gene: TRBV7-9
d_gene: TRBD1
j_gene: TRBJ1-4
abundance: many

CDR3aa: CSASLTGGSHNEQFF
CDR3nt: TGCAGTGCTAGTCTTACTGGGGGATCCCACAATGAGCAGTTCTTC
v_gene: TRBV20-1
d_gene: -
j_gene: TRBJ2-1
abundance: -

CDR3aa: CASSLGPYSNQPQHF
CDR3nt: TGTGCCAGCAGCTTAGGCCCATATAGCAATCAGCCCCAGCATTTT
v_gene: TRBV7-6
d_gene: -
j_gene: TRBJ1-5
abundance: many

CDR3aa: CASIPGGSRSYEQYF
CDR3nt: TGTGCCAGCATCCCCGGTGGTTCACGCTCCTACGAGCAGTACTTC
v_gene: TRBV7-2
d_gene: -
j_gene: TRBJ2-7
abundance: -

CDR3aa: CASSLGLNQPQHF
CDR3nt: TGTGCCAGCAGCTTAGGACTTAATCAGCCCCAGCATTTT
v_gene: TRBV7-2
d_gene: -
j_gene: TRBJ1-5
abundance: -

CDR3aa: CATTEWAGGIYGYTF
CDR3nt: TGTGCCACCACCGAGTGGGCAGGCGGGATCTATGGCTACACCTTC
v_gene: TRBV6-1
d_gene: -
j_gene: TRBJ1-2
abundance: few

CDR3aa: CASSGMGHYSNQPQHF
CDR3nt: TGTGCCAGCAGTGGAATGGGTCACTATAGCAATCAGCCCCAGCATTTT
v_gene: TRBV2
d_gene: -
j_gene: TRBJ1-5
abundance: many

CDR3aa: CASSYSRPILQGYYGYTF
CDR3nt: TGTGCCAGCAGTTACTCGCGACCGATCTTACAGGGGTACTATGGCTACACCTTC
v_gene: TRBV6-5
d_gene: TRBD1
j_gene: TRBJ1-2
abundance: many

CDR3aa: CATSRGGAGQSYGYTF
CDR3nt: TGTGCCACCAGCAGAGGGGGAGCGGGACAGTCTTATGGCTACACCTTC
v_gene: TRBV15
d_gene: TRBD1
j_gene: TRBJ1-2
abundance: -

CDR3aa: CASSFGLPGYSGREETEYF
CDR3nt: TGTGCCAGCAGTTTCGGGCTCCCTGGGTATAGCGGGAGGGAGGAGACCGAGTACTTC
v_gene: TRBV28
d_gene: TRBD2
j_gene: TRBJ2-5
abundance: once

CDR3aa: CASSIWEEDQYF
CDR3nt: TGTGCCAGCTCCATTTGGGAAGAGGACCAGTACTTC
v_gene: TRBV7-9
d_gene: -
j_gene: TRBJ2-5
abundance: few

CDR3aa: CASSVSWSSYNEQFF
CDR3nt: TGTGCCAGCAGCGTGTCCTGGAGTTCCTACAATGAGCAGTTCTTC
v_gene: TRBV9
d_gene: -
j_gene: TRBJ2-1
abundance: many

CDR3aa: CASGGPADTQYF
CDR3nt: TGCGCCAGCGGGGGGCCGGCAGATACACAGTATTTT
v_gene: TRBV19
d_gene: TRBD2
j_gene: TRBJ2-3
abundance: few

CDR3aa: CASRAGGQVSYEQYF
CDR3nt: TGTGCCAGCAGGGCGGGGGGACAGGTCTCCTACGAGCAGTACTTC
v_gene: TRBV6-1
d_gene: -
j_gene: TRBJ2-7
abundance: few

CDR3aa: CASSAASRETQYF
CDR3nt: TGTGCCAGTAGTGCGGCCAGCAGAGAGACCCAGTACTTC
v_gene: TRBV19
d_gene: -
j_gene: TRBJ2-5
abundance: many

CDR3aa: CGSSEGLAGGNEQFF
CDR3nt: TGTGGCAGCAGTGAGGGACTAGCGGGAGGTAATGAGCAGTTCTTC
v_gene: TRBV6-1
d_gene: TRBD2
j_gene: TRBJ2-1
abundance: -

CDR3aa: CARERLSGGPRNTDTQYF
CDR3nt: TGTGCCAGGGAACGACTATCGGGAGGTCCAAGGAACACAGATACGCAGTATTTT
v_gene: TRBV28
d_gene: TRBD2
j_gene: TRBJ2-3
abundance: few

CDR3aa: CASSFDSTDTQYF
CDR3nt: TGTGCCAGCAGCTTCGACAGCACAGATACGCAGTATTTT
v_gene: TRBV5-4
d_gene: -
j_gene: TRBJ2-3
abundance: many

CDR3aa: CASSPEYRSDNEQFF
CDR3nt: TGTGCCAGCAGTCCGGAGTACAGGTCCGACAATGAGCAGTTCTTC
v_gene: TRBV28
d_gene: -
j_gene: TRBJ2-1
abundance: -

CDR3aa: CASSSSNTEAFF
CDR3nt: TGTGCCAGCAGTTCAAGTAACACTGAAGCTTTCTTT
v_gene: TRBV28
d_gene: -
j_gene: TRBJ1-1
abundance: many

CDR3aa: CASSSWTGQVYNEQSF
CDR3nt: TGCGCCAGCAGCTCCTGGACGGGACAGGTCTACAATGAGCAGTCCTTC
v_gene: TRBV4-1
d_gene: TRBD1
j_gene: TRBJ2-1
abundance: -

CDR3aa: CASSLGPVTEAFF
CDR3nt: TGTGCCAGCAGCTTAGGCCCAGTAACTGAAGCTTTCTTT
v_gene: TRBV13
d_gene: -
j_gene: TRBJ1-1
abundance: many